This passage covers 13 T cell receptor beta chains from one sample sequenced in a study of tissue T cells after allogeneic stem cell transplantation (dated by TCRdb to between 2021 and 2022). The time point label corresponds to: human tissue collected at research (rapid) autopsy. The library was generated by the immunoSEQ multiplex PCR assay. TCRdb limited this immuneACCESS table to in-frame rearrangements with V and J called. A share of clones is missing; checked studies link under half to unresolved V genes, and the rest is unexplained. The sample records approximately 1,800 clones, 70% to 80% of which are singletons. In total, the top ten clones hold 7% to 9% of the sample. Here the sequenced sample was colon tissue, taken at autopsy. The receptor set was obtained from a male patient between 35 and 75 years old with steroid-refractory graft-versus-host disease after an allogeneic stem cell transplant. After a transplant, the donor of the graft may account for some T cells.

The chain combines TRBV18 with TRBJ1-1; maybe TRBD1 (5 bases). The CDR3 length is 14 residues. Germline V gene sequence: CDR1 KGHSH, CDR2 LQKENI. V was clipped by 3 bases and J by 1 base, with 9 bases between them. Written as DNA, the CDR3 is TGTGCCAGCTCACCCTATACAGGGAACACTGAAGCTTTCTTT. It encodes CASSPYTGNTEAFF.

This clone was seen only once. V is TRBV6-2 or TRBV6-3 and J is TRBJ2-4, with a weak D call TRBD2 (6 bases). Germline V gene sequence: CDR1 MNHEY, CDR2 SVGEGT. Trimming removed 2 bases from V and 6 bases from J, with 11 bases in between. The CDR3 contains 14 residues. The CDR3: CASSYGAGLNIQYF. In nucleotides, the CDR3 is TGTGCCAGCAGTTACGGGGCGGGGTTAAACATTCAGTACTTC.

The CDR3 DNA is TGTGCCAGCAGCTTGTGGTCGGAGATCTATGGCTACACCTTC. Its protein is CASSLWSEIYGYTF. The rearrangement uses TRBV5-6 and TRBJ1-2; D not resolved. Germline assignment: CDR1 SGHDT and CDR2 YYEEEE. The CDR3 extends over 14 amino acids. V lost 1 base and J lost 4, with 11 bases in between.

The rearrangement joins TRBV3-1 (or the pseudogene TRBV3-2) to TRBJ2-3; TRBD2 might be the D (6 bases). Trimming took off 1 base at V and 4 bases at J, with 12 bases between the two ends. The CDR3 covers 15 residues. CDR1 is LGHDT, CDR2 YNNKEL, per germline (reference sequence). The CDR3 coding sequence is TGTGCCAGCAGCCAAGTATCGGGGGTGTCAGATACGCAGTATTTT. Amino acids: CASSQVSGVSDTQYF.

This chain links TRBV4-2 with TRBJ2-5, with 8 bases aligning to TRBD1. Trimming removed 0 bases from V and 5 bases from J; junction bases left unmatched: 5. Germline V gene sequence: CDR1 LGHNA, CDR2 YNFKEQ. The CDR3 is 15 residues long. In nucleotides, the CDR3 is TGTGCCAGCAGCCAAGATGACAGGGGCGGGGAGACCCAGTACTTC. It specifies CASSQDDRGGETQYF.

J is TRBJ2-5 and V is TRBV27; D unclear. Germline CDR1 and CDR2: MNHEY and SMNVEV (reference sequence). The CDR3 runs 14 residues. V lost 1 base, J lost 0 bases, and 6 bases lay in between. The CDR3 DNA is TGTGCCAGCAGTTTATTTGGGGACCAAGAGACCCAGTACTTC. This gives the protein CASSLFGDQETQYF.

V and J are TRBV12-3 or TRBV12-4 and TRBJ1-2, with D hard to call. Trimming took 7 bases from V and 4 from J, leaving 13 bases between them. The CDR3 totals 13 residues. CDR3 residues: CASTPAAGYGYTF. The CDR3 coding sequence is TGTGCCAGCACCCCAGCGGCAGGCTATGGCTACACCTTC.

The gene calls are TRBV5-1 and TRBJ1-6, with D hard to call. The CDR3 totals 13 residues. Trimming removed 4 bases from V and 5 bases from J, with 7 bases in between. Germline assignment: CDR1 SGHRS and CDR2 YFSETQ. CDR3 region: CASSGRDNSPLHF. As DNA, the CDR3 is TGCGCCAGCAGCGGAAGGGATAATTCACCCCTCCACTTT.

Comment on this clone: The identical CDR3 is also encoded by other nucleotide sequences in the sample. The V and J genes are TRBV9 and TRBJ2-7; 12 bases match TRBD2. CDR1 is SGDLS, CDR2 YYNGEE, per germline. Unmatched junction bases numbered 0, after V lost 1 base and J lost 1 base. The CDR3 is 15 amino acids. The chain's CDR3 is CASSVTSGGSYEQYF. CDR3 in DNA: TGTGCCAGCAGCGTAACTAGCGGGGGGTCCTACGAGCAGTACTTC.

The chain combines TRBV7-9 with TRBJ2-5, with D possibly being TRBD1 or TRBD2 (5 bases each). Germline loops: CDR1 SEHNR, CDR2 FQNEAQ (reference sequence). CDR3 length equals 18 residues. V was shortened by 4 bases and J by 2 bases, with 23 bases between the two germline ends. CDR3 in DNA: TGTGCCAGCAGCTCTAGGGACCCCATAGATATTGTACAAGAGACCCAGTACTTC. As protein: CASSSRDPIDIVQETQYF.

This chain connects TRBV11-2 to TRBJ1-5, with a possible D match to TRBD1 (6 bases). V lost 5 bases, J lost 7 bases, and 12 bases lay in between. The CDR3 is made up of 13 amino acids. The V gene's germline CDR1 is SGHAT and CDR2 FQNNGV. CDR3: CASSPQQGQPQHF. The CDR3 DNA reads as TGTGCCAGCAGCCCTCAACAGGGCCAGCCCCAGCATTTT.

This chain uses TRBV19 with TRBJ2-1; D gene uncertain. V shed 3 bases and J shed 6 bases, with 6 bases lying between them. Germline lookup yields CDR1 LNHDA and CDR2 SQIVND (reference sequence). This CDR3 has 12 amino acids. CDR3 nucleotide sequence: TGTGCCAGTAGTATGCGTCTCAATGAGCAGTTCTTC. Amino acid sequence: CASSMRLNEQFF. Drawing the rest from reference TRBV19 and TRBJ2-1, the complete variable domain is DGGITQSPKYLFRKEGQNVTLSCEQNLNHDAMYWYRQDPGQGLRLIYYSQIVNDFQKGDIAEGYSVSREKKESFPLTVTSAQKNPTAFYLCASSMRLNEQFFGPGTRLTVL.

The V gene is TRBV10-1, the J gene TRBJ1-2; no clear D. The CDR3 is 17 residues long. V lost 8 bases to trimming and J lost 3 bases, with 25 bases between them. Germline loops: CDR1 WNHNN, CDR2 SYGVQD (reference sequence). The CDR3 sequence is CASRYDNDQPTYYGYTF. DNA of the CDR3: TGCGCCAGCCGATATGACAACGACCAGCCAACTTACTATGGCTACACCTTC.